These T cell receptor beta chains were read from a single sample in a study of blood T cell repertoires in COVID-19. Clones were read by immunoSEQ multiplex PCR, and TCRdb kept only the in-frame ones, dropping some. The sample includes over 25,000 clones, around 90% of them seen just once. Sequenced sample: peripheral blood. Receptor source: a woman between 45 and 60 years old with active COVID-19. CDR3s include the opening cysteine and the closing phenylalanine or tryptophan. The order of the fields is CDR3 length, J gene, D gene, V gene, CDR3 protein. A D gene is named only where the DNA matches it firmly.

CDR3 length: 15; J gene: TRBJ2-7; D gene: TRBD2; V gene: TRBV19; CDR3 protein: CASSTLAGGPYEQYF
CDR3 length: 14; J gene: TRBJ2-7; D gene: TRBD1; V gene: TRBV7-3; CDR3 protein: CASSLGQGADEQYF
CDR3 length: 15; J gene: TRBJ2-5; D gene: TRBD2; V gene: TRBV5-1; CDR3 protein: CASSLGTSSKETQYF
CDR3 length: 16; J gene: TRBJ2-3; D gene: TRBD2; V gene: TRBV7-9; CDR3 protein: CASSLDLAGSTDTQYF
CDR3 length: 13; J gene: TRBJ1-3; D gene: -; V gene: TRBV28; CDR3 protein: CATQKQGGNTIYF
CDR3 length: 14; J gene: TRBJ2-7; D gene: -; V gene: TRBV5-1; CDR3 protein: CASSLGGTSYEQYF
CDR3 length: 15; J gene: TRBJ2-5; D gene: TRBD1; V gene: TRBV19; CDR3 protein: CASSQDRVAGETQYF
CDR3 length: 17; J gene: TRBJ2-3; D gene: TRBD2; V gene: TRBV7-9; CDR3 protein: CASSPGTSGRFADTQYF
CDR3 length: 13; J gene: TRBJ1-1; D gene: -; V gene: TRBV27; CDR3 protein: CASSLETNTEAFF
CDR3 length: 15; J gene: TRBJ2-1; D gene: TRBD2; V gene: TRBV7-3; CDR3 protein: CASSTGTSTNNEQFF
CDR3 length: 17; J gene: TRBJ2-3; D gene: -; V gene: TRBV7-2; CDR3 protein: CASSPGLQSGNTDTQYF
CDR3 length: 12; J gene: TRBJ2-7; D gene: -; V gene: TRBV29-1; CDR3 protein: CSVELSSYEQYF
CDR3 length: 15; J gene: TRBJ2-6; D gene: -; V gene: TRBV19; CDR3 protein: CASSIGRVGANVLTF
CDR3 length: 15; J gene: TRBJ2-2; D gene: -; V gene: TRBV7-8; CDR3 protein: CASSQAGGATGELFF
CDR3 length: 14; J gene: TRBJ1-2; D gene: -; V gene: TRBV9; CDR3 protein: CASSVEGVTYGYTF
CDR3 length: 14; J gene: TRBJ1-5; D gene: -; V gene: TRBV5-1; CDR3 protein: CASSLSGQDQPQHF
CDR3 length: 15; J gene: TRBJ2-1; D gene: -; V gene: TRBV6-6; CDR3 protein: CASSSTGSSYNEQFF
CDR3 length: 17; J gene: TRBJ1-1; D gene: TRBD1; V gene: TRBV7-9; CDR3 protein: CASSSHRGRGPDTEAFF
CDR3 length: 12; J gene: TRBJ2-1; D gene: -; V gene: TRBV11-2; CDR3 protein: CASSLTGNEQFF
CDR3 length: 16; J gene: TRBJ2-2; D gene: -; V gene: TRBV27; CDR3 protein: CASTARRGKNTGELFF
CDR3 length: 15; J gene: TRBJ1-1; D gene: -; V gene: TRBV5-1; CDR3 protein: CASSLLGQGNTEAFF
CDR3 length: 16; J gene: TRBJ2-2; D gene: TRBD1; V gene: TRBV7-3; CDR3 protein: CASSLYGTANTGELFF
CDR3 length: 14; J gene: TRBJ1-5; D gene: -; V gene: TRBV2; CDR3 protein: CATTSGNSNQPQHF
CDR3 length: 15; J gene: TRBJ2-6; D gene: -; V gene: TRBV19; CDR3 protein: CASSVEGPGANVLTF
CDR3 length: 15; J gene: TRBJ2-1; D gene: TRBD1; V gene: TRBV15; CDR3 protein: CATSNTGQGFYEQFF
CDR3 length: 14; J gene: TRBJ1-1; D gene: -; V gene: TRBV7-9; CDR3 protein: CASSPAAGDTEAFF
CDR3 length: 17; J gene: TRBJ2-3; D gene: -; V gene: TRBV10-3; CDR3 protein: CAISENPGITSTDTQYF
CDR3 length: 13; J gene: TRBJ2-7; D gene: TRBD2; V gene: TRBV7-9; CDR3 protein: CASGLAEMYEQYF
CDR3 length: 15; J gene: TRBJ1-4; D gene: -; V gene: TRBV9; CDR3 protein: CASSVGAGFFEKLFF
CDR3 length: 15; J gene: TRBJ2-5; D gene: -; V gene: TRBV6-6; CDR3 protein: CASSYSLQTSATQYF
CDR3 length: 16; J gene: TRBJ2-3; D gene: -; V gene: TRBV5-1; CDR3 protein: CASSLEAESRTDTQYF
CDR3 length: 15; J gene: TRBJ1-1; D gene: TRBD1; V gene: TRBV11-2; CDR3 protein: CASSLGGQGNTEAFF
CDR3 length: 13; J gene: TRBJ2-3; D gene: TRBD1; V gene: TRBV4-1; CDR3 protein: CASSRLDREVQYF
CDR3 length: 14; J gene: TRBJ1-4; D gene: TRBD1; V gene: TRBV28; CDR3 protein: CASASTGGLFMLFF
CDR3 length: 15; J gene: TRBJ1-4; D gene: TRBD1; V gene: TRBV24-1; CDR3 protein: CATSDTGTGGEKLFF
CDR3 length: 15; J gene: TRBJ1-2; D gene: -; V gene: TRBV6-5; CDR3 protein: CASSYRDRRSMGYTF
CDR3 length: 19; J gene: TRBJ2-4; D gene: TRBD2; V gene: TRBV5-1; CDR3 protein: CASSQGLAGVGIAKNIQYF
CDR3 length: 12; J gene: TRBJ1-4; D gene: -; V gene: TRBV28; CDR3 protein: CASKQYNEKLFF
CDR3 length: 14; J gene: TRBJ2-7; D gene: -; V gene: TRBV7-8; CDR3 protein: CASSTSDRTYEQYF
CDR3 length: 16; J gene: TRBJ1-2; D gene: -; V gene: TRBV5-1; CDR3 protein: CASSLSRGSGLGGYTF
CDR3 length: 14; J gene: TRBJ2-7; D gene: -; V gene: TRBV29-1; CDR3 protein: CSVEVPSGQYEQYF
CDR3 length: 12; J gene: TRBJ1-1; D gene: -; V gene: TRBV7-8; CDR3 protein: CASSTQGSEAFF
CDR3 length: 15; J gene: TRBJ2-7; D gene: TRBD1; V gene: TRBV5-1; CDR3 protein: CASSKMDRGAYEQYF
CDR3 length: 17; J gene: TRBJ2-1; D gene: TRBD1; V gene: TRBV6-1; CDR3 protein: CASSEARNRGTYNEQFF
CDR3 length: 16; J gene: TRBJ2-7; D gene: -; V gene: TRBV5-8; CDR3 protein: CASSPRVSEMFYEQYF
CDR3 length: 14; J gene: TRBJ1-3; D gene: -; V gene: TRBV5-1; CDR3 protein: CASSLTGPGNTIYF
CDR3 length: 19; J gene: TRBJ2-2; D gene: TRBD1; V gene: TRBV18; CDR3 protein: CASSPRDRFSAGCHGELFF
CDR3 length: 15; J gene: TRBJ2-5; D gene: TRBD2; V gene: TRBV11-2; CDR3 protein: CASTEPTSGRETQYF
CDR3 length: 16; J gene: TRBJ2-1; D gene: TRBD2; V gene: TRBV11-2; CDR3 protein: CASSLGLVPAYNEQFF
CDR3 length: 14; J gene: TRBJ2-3; D gene: TRBD2; V gene: TRBV5-6; CDR3 protein: CASSHSGSGDTQYF
CDR3 length: 15; J gene: TRBJ2-1; D gene: -; V gene: TRBV2; CDR3 protein: CASSERQVFYNEQFF
CDR3 length: 15; J gene: TRBJ2-1; D gene: TRBD2; V gene: TRBV18; CDR3 protein: CASSYLAGGYNEQFF
CDR3 length: 13; J gene: TRBJ1-1; D gene: -; V gene: TRBV28; CDR3 protein: CASSFILNTEAFF
CDR3 length: 12; J gene: TRBJ1-1; D gene: -; V gene: TRBV3-1/TRBV3-2; CDR3 protein: CASSQGSGSAFF
CDR3 length: 15; J gene: TRBJ2-7; D gene: -; V gene: TRBV21-1; CDR3 protein: CASSAVRYGRDEQYF
CDR3 length: 15; J gene: TRBJ2-7; D gene: -; V gene: TRBV18; CDR3 protein: CASAQTSGTSYEQYF
CDR3 length: 15; J gene: TRBJ2-7; D gene: TRBD1; V gene: TRBV19; CDR3 protein: CASSLGQGTTYEQYF
CDR3 length: 15; J gene: TRBJ1-1; D gene: TRBD1; V gene: TRBV28; CDR3 protein: CASSKQGGSNTEAFF
CDR3 length: 15; J gene: TRBJ2-2; D gene: -; V gene: TRBV6-5; CDR3 protein: CASSSRLANTGELFF
CDR3 length: 14; J gene: TRBJ2-7; D gene: TRBD2; V gene: TRBV27; CDR3 protein: CASSLSSGKYEQYF